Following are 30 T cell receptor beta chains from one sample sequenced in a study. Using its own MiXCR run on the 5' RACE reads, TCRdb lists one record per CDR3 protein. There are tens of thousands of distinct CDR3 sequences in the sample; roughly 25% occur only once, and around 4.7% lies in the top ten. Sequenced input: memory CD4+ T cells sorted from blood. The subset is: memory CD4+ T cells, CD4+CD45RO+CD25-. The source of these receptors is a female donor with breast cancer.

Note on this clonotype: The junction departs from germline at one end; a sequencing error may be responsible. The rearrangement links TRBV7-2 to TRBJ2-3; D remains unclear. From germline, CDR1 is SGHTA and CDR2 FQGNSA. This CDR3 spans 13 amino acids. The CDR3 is CAGSVRPADTRYF. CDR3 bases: TGTGCCGGCAGTGTTAGGCCGGCAGATACGCGGTATTTT.

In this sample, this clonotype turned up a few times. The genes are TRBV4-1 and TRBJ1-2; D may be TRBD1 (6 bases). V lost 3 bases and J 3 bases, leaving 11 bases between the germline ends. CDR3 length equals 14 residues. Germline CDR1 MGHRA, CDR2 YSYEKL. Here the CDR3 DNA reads TGCGCCAGCAGCCAGGTCGGGACACACTATGGCTACACCTTC. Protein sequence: CASSQVGTHYGYTF.

The CDR3 reads CASSLSTFIPDTQYF. The CDR3 region has the DNA TGTGCCAGCAGTTTATCAACTTTCATCCCAGATACGCAGTATTTT. The chain links TRBV27 to TRBJ2-3, with D unresolved. Germline lookup yields CDR1 MNHEY and CDR2 SMNVEV (reference sequence). Deletions cut 0 bases from V and 4 bases from J, with 11 bases between. CDR3 length equals 15 residues.

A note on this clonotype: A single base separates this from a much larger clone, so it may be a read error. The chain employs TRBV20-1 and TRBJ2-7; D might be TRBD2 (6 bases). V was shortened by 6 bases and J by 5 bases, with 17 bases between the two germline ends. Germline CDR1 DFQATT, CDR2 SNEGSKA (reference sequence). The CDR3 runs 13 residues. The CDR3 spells CSATSGETDEQYF. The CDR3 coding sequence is TGCAGTGCCACTTCGGGGGAGACCGACGAGCAGTACTTC.

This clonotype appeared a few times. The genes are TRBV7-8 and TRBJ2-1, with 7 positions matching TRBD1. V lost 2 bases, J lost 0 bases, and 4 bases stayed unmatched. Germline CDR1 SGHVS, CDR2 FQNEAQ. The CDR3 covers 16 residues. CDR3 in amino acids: CASSLPGGSSYNEQFF. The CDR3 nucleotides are TGTGCCAGCAGCTTACCAGGGGGTAGCTCCTACAATGAGCAGTTCTTC.

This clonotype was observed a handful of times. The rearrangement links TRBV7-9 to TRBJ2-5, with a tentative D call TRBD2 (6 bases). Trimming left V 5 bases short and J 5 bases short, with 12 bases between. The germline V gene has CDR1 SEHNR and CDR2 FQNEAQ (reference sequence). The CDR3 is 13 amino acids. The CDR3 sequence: CASSVVEGETQYF. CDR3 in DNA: TGTGCCAGCAGCGTAGTGGAGGGGGAGACCCAGTACTTC. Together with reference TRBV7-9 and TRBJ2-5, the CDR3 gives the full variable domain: DTGVSQNPRHKITKRGQNVTFRCDPISEHNRLYWYRQTLGQGPEFLTYFQNEAQLEKSRLLSDRFSAERPKGSFSTLEIQRTEQGDSAMYLCASSVVEGETQYFGPGTRLLVL.

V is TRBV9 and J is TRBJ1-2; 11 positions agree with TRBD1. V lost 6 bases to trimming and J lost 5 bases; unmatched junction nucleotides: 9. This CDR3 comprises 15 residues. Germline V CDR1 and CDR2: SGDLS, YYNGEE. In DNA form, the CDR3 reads TGTGCCAGCATCCCCGGGGGGACAGGGGGTTATGGCTACACCTTC. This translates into CASIPGGTGGYGYTF.

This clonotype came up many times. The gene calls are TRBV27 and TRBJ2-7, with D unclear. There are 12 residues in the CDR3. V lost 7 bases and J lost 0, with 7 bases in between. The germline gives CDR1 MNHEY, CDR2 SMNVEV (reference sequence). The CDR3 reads CASKASSYEQYF. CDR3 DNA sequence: TGTGCCAGCAAAGCGAGCTCCTACGAGCAGTACTTC.

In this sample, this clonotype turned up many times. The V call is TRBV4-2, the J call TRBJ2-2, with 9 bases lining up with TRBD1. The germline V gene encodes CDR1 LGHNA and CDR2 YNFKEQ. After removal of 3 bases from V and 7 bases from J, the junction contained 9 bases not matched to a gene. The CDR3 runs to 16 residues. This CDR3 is CASSQGQGGFDGELFF. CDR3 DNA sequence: TGTGCCAGCAGCCAGGGACAGGGAGGGTTCGACGGGGAGCTGTTTTTT.

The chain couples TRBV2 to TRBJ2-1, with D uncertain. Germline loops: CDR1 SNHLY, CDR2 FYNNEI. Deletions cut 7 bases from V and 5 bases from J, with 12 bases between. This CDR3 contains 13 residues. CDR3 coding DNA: TGTGCCAGCACCTCAGCGACTGACAATGAGCAGTTCTTC. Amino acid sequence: CASTSATDNEQFF.

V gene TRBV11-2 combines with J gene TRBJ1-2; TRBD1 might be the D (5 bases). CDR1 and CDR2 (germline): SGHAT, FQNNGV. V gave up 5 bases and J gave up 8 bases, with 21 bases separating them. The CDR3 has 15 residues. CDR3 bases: TGTGCCAGCAGCCCGACCGGGACGGGGGTTGGAGGCTACACCTTC. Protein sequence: CASSPTGTGVGGYTF.

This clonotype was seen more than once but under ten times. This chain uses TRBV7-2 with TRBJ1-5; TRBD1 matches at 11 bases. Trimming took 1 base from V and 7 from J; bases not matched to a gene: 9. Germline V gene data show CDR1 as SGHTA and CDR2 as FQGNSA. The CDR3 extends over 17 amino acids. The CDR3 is CASSLVEDRGRGQPQHF. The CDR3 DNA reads TGTGCCAGCAGCTTAGTGGAGGACAGGGGGCGCGGACAGCCCCAGCATTTT.

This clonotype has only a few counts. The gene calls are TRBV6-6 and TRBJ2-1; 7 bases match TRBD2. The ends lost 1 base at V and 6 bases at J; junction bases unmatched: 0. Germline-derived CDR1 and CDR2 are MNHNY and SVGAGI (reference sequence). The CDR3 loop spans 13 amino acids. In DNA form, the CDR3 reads TGTGCCAGCAGTTACTGGGGGGGCAATGAGCAGTTCTTC. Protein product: CASSYWGGNEQFF.

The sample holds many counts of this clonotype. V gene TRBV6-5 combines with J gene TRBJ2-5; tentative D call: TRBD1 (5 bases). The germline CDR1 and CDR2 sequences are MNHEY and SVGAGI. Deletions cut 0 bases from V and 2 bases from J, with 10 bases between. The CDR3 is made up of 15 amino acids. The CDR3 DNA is TGTGCCAGCAGTTACTCGAGCCGACAGCAAGAGACCCAGTACTTC. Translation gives CASSYSSRQQETQYF.

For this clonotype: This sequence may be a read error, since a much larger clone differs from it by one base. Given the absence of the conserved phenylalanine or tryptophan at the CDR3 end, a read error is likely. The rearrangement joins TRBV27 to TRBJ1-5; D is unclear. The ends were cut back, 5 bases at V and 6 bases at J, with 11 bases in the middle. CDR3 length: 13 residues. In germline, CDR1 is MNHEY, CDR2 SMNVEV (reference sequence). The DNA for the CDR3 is TGTGCCAGCAGTCCCATGGGGAGTCAGCCCCAGCATTTA. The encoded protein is CASSPMGSQPQHL.

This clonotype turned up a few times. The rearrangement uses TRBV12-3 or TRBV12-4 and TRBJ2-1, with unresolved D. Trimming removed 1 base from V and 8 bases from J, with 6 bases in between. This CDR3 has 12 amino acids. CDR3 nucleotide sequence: TGTGCCAGCAGTTTAGGCTGGGATGAGCAGTTCTTC. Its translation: CASSLGWDEQFF.

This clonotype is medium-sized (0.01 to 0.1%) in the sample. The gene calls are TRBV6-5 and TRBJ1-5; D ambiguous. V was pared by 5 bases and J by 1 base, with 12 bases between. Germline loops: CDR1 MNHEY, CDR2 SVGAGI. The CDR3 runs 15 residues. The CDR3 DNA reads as TGTGCCAGCAGTGTAACGGGGTTCAGCAATCAGCCCCAGCATTTT. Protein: CASSVTGFSNQPQHF.

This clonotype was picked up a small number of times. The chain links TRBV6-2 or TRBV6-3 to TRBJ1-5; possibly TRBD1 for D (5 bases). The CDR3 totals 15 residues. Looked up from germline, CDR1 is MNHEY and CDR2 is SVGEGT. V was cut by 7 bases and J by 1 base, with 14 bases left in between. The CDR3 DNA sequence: TGTGCCAGCACCCCACACGGGGGAAGCAATCAGCCCCAGCATTTT. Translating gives CASTPHGGSNQPQHF.

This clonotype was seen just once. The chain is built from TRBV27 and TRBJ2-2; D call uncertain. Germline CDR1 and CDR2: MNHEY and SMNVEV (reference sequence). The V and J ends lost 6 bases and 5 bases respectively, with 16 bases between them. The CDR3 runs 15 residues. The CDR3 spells CASSSGPRLTGELFF. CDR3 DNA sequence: TGTGCCAGCAGCTCCGGACCAAGGTTGACCGGGGAGCTGTTTTTT.

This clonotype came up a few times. The CDR3 sequence: CASSQVPSGREQFF. The CDR3 DNA follows: TGCGCCAGCAGCCAAGTCCCTAGCGGGAGGGAGCAGTTCTTC. The V gene is TRBV4-1, the J gene TRBJ2-1, with 11 positions matching TRBD2. The V gene end was trimmed by 1 base and the J gene end by 10 bases; junction bases not matched to a gene: 3. Germline values: CDR1 MGHRA, CDR2 YSYEKL. This CDR3 has 14 residues.

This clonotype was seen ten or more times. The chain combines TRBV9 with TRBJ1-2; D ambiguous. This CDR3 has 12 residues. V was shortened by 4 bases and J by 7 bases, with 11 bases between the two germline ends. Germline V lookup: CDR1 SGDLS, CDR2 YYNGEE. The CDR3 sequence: CASSSTDGGYTF. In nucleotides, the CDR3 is TGTGCCAGCAGCTCCACGGACGGTGGCTACACCTTC.

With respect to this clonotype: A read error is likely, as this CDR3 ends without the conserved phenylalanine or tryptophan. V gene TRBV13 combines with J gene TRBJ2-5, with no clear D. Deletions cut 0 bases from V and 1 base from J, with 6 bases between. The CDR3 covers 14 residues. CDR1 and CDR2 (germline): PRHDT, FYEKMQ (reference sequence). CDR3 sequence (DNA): TGTGCCAGCAGCTTAGGGACGGCCCAAGAGACCCAGTACTCC. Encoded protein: CASSLGTAQETQYS.

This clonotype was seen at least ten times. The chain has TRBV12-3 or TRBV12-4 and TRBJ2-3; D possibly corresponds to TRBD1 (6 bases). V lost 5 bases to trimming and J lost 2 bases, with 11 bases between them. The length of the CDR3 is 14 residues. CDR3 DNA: TGTGCCAGCAGTAGGCGGACAGACACAGATACGCAGTATTTT. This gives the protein CASSRRTDTDTQYF.

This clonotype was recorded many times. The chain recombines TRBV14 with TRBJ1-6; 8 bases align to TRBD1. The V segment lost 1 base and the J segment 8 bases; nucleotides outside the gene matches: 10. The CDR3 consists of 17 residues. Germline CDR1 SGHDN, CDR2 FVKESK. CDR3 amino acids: CASSQGVGQGGYSPLHF. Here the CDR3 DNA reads TGTGCCAGCAGCCAAGGAGTCGGACAGGGAGGGTATTCACCCCTCCACTTT. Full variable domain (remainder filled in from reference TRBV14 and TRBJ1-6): EAGVTQFPSHSVIEKGQTVTLRCDPISGHDNLYWYRRVMGKEIKFLLHFVKESKQDESGMPNNRFLAERTGGTYSTLKVQPAELEDSGVYFCASSQGVGQGGYSPLHFGNGTRLTVT.

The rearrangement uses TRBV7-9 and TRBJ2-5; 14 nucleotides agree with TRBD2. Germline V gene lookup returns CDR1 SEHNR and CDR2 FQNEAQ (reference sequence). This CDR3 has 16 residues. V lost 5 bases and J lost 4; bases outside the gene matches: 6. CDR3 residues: CASSPTSGGARETQYF. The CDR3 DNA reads TGTGCCAGCAGCCCGACTAGCGGGGGGGCCCGAGAGACCCAGTACTTC.

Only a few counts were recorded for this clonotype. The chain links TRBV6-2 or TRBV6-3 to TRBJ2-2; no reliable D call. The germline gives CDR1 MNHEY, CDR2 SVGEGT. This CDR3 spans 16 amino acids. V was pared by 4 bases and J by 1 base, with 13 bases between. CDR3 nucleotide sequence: TGTGCCAGCAGTTTCCATTTTCGACAGAACACCGGGGAGCTGTTTTTT. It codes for CASSFHFRQNTGELFF.

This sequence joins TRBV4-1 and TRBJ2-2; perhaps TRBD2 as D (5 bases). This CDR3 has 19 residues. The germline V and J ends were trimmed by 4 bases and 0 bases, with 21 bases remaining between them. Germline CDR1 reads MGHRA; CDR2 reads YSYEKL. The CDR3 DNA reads TGCGCCAGCAGCCCCGAAGGGAGCGAGCTGAGCGCGAACACCGGGGAGCTGTTTTTT. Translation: CASSPEGSELSANTGELFF.

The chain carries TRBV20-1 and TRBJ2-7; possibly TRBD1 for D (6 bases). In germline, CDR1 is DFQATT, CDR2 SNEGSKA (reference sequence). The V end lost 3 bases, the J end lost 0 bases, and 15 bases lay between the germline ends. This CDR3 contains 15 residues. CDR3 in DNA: TGCAGTGCTAGGACTTCCGGGACACCCTCCTACGAGCAGTACTTC. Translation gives CSARTSGTPSYEQYF.

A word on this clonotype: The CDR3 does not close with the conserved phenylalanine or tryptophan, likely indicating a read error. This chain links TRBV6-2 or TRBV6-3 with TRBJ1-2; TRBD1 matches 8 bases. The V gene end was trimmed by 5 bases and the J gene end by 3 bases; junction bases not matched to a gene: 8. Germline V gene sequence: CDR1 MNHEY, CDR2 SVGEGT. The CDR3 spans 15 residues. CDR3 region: CASSTRTGSDYGYTS. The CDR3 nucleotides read TGTGCCAGCAGTACGCGGACAGGGTCTGACTATGGCTACACCTCC.

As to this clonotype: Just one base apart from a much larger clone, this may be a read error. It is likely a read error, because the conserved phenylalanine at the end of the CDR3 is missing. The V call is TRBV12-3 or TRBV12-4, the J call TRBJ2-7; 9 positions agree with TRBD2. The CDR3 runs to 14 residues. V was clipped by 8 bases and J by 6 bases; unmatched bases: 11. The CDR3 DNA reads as TGTGCCAGCGGCTATAGCGGGGGAACTACCGAGCAGTACTCC. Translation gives CASGYSGGTTEQYS.